This T cell receptor (beta chain) was profiled in a study of cytomegalovirus exposure and HLA in healthy donors. As for this clone: What it binds is unknown.

PCR was performed using 60 Vbeta and 13 Jbeta primers. Here immunoSEQ multiplex PCR was the method, and the copy in TCRdb shows in-frame clones only, minus some. The sample consists of under 150,000 clones, 70% to 85% of them appearing once. This CDR3 has 13 amino acids. V dropped 7 bases and J dropped 4 bases, with 11 bases sitting between them. Germline V CDR1 and CDR2: MDHEN, SYDVKM. Overall study findings and caveats: DRB1 had the most TCR associations and HLA-C the fewest, a later analysis found, with rates varying by HLA locus.

This clonotype originated in a male donor in good health and CMV-seronegative. The sequenced sample consisted of PBMCs. This chain links TRBV28 with TRBJ1-3, with D perhaps matching TRBD1 (6 bases). This chain's CDR3 is CASTKDRGNTIYF. Written as DNA, the CDR3 is TGTGCCAGCACAAAAGACAGGGGAAACACCATATATTTT.